Listed below are T cell receptor beta chains from one sample, sequenced in a study of shared clonotypes between healthy human individuals. Generated by immunoSEQ multiplex PCR, the TCRdb table keeps only in-frame clones and is missing some. Seen here are some 1,900,000 clones, over 85% observed once, and the top ten hold approximately 1%. The sequencing sample was made of naive CD8+ T cells sorted from blood. These TCRs come from a man aged 18 to 30 in good health. Each CDR3 is given with its conserved first and last residue.

TRBV2	TRBJ2-7	CAGGGVSSYEQYF
TRBV5-6	TRBJ2-3	CASSYWDRGLDTQYF
TRBV7-9	TRBJ1-1	CASSEGNTEAFF
TRBV9	TRBJ2-3	CASSVGGASQDTQYF
TRBV29-1	TRBJ1-3	CSAFLGNTIYF
TRBV30	TRBJ1-3	CAWTPGSGNTIYF
TRBV19	TRBJ2-7	CASSISRGGDEQYF
TRBV7-9	TRBJ2-7	CASSSTESREPYEQYF
TRBV5-4	TRBJ2-7	CASSPGTGEGNYEQYF
TRBV25-1	TRBJ2-5	CASRAGTSVGETQYF
TRBV10-1	TRBJ2-7	CASSESMGQVYEQYF
TRBV27	TRBJ2-5	CASSPGTGSQETQYF
TRBV10-3	TRBJ2-7	CAISAGREGTYEQYF
TRBV27	TRBJ2-7	CASSFAGQGAYEQYF
TRBV27	TRBJ2-7	CASSLTISYEQYF
TRBV6-6	TRBJ1-1	CASSYLDRFTEAFF
TRBV10-3	TRBJ1-2	CAISESSGGDYYGYTF
TRBV9	TRBJ1-5	CASSLGQYQPQHF